These T cell receptor beta chains were read from a single sample in a study of cytomegalovirus exposure and HLA in healthy donors. Assay used: immunoSEQ multiplex PCR; TCRdb lists only in-frame clones, some missing. The data contain about 220,000 clones, about 75% of them singletons. Sequenced input: PBMCs. Receptor source: a woman aged 25 to 39 in good health and CMV-seronegative. Both conserved end residues are part of each CDR3. Fields, in order: J gene, D gene, V gene, clone size, CDR3 DNA, CDR3 protein. A D gene is named only where the DNA matches it firmly. Part of the rows lack a size; the others show once, few, many or a class for expanded clones.

>TRBJ2-1|TRBD2|TRBV7-3|.
TGTGCCAGCAGCCTCCCCGGGAGGAGTCCGGACTTCGATGAGCAGTTCTTC
CASSLPGRSPDFDEQFF
>TRBJ2-6|TRBD2|TRBV11-2|.
TGTGCCAGCAGGGCGGGAGGGGGCAACGTCCTGACTTTC
CASRAGGGNVLTF
>TRBJ2-2|.|TRBV25-1|.
TGTGCCAGCACCCGCGGGGGCACGAACACCGGGGAGCTGTTTTTT
CASTRGGTNTGELFF
>TRBJ1-1|.|TRBV30|.
TGTGCCTGTAGGAGGACGGGGTACACTGAAGCTTTCTTT
CACRRTGYTEAFF
>TRBJ1-1|.|TRBV7-9|.
TGTGCCAGCAGCTTAGTACAGACGAGCACTGAAGCTTTCTTT
CASSLVQTSTEAFF
>TRBJ1-2|.|TRBV29-1|.
TGCAGCGTTGAAGATCCGAACTATGGCTACACCTTC
CSVEDPNYGYTF
>TRBJ1-1|.|TRBV7-8|few
TGTGCCAGCAGCTCACAGGGAGACACTGAAGCTTTCTTT
CASSSQGDTEAFF
>TRBJ2-7|TRBD1|TRBV5-1|.
TGCGCCAGCAGCTTAACAGGGGTCCTGTACGAGCAGTACTTC
CASSLTGVLYEQYF
>TRBJ1-4|.|TRBV27|few
TGTGCCAGCAGAGGAACGACAAGCGAAAAACTGTTTTTT
CASRGTTSEKLFF
>TRBJ2-7|.|TRBV11-3|.
TGTGCCAGCAGCTTAGAGTACGGTTCCTACGAGCAGTACTTC
CASSLEYGSYEQYF
>TRBJ1-1|.|TRBV18|.
TGTGCCAGCTCACCACCGTACGCCAGGATGGTCCTTGGGAACACTGAAGCTTTCTTT
CASSPPYARMVLGNTEAFF
>TRBJ2-1|.|TRBV2|.
TGTGCCAGCAGTCAGGGTAGTGAGCAGTTCTTC
CASSQGSEQFF
>TRBJ2-3|TRBD1|TRBV25-1|.
TGTGCCAGCCTCACCGGGACAGGGAGCACAGATACGCAGTATTTT
CASLTGTGSTDTQYF
>TRBJ1-5|.|TRBV7-2|.
TGTGCCAGCAGCTTAGTCGGGGATCAAGGTCAGCCCCAGCATTTT
CASSLVGDQGQPQHF
>TRBJ1-6|.|TRBV5-5|.
TGTGCCAGCAACCTCGGGGTCTCGGATTCACCCCTCCACTTT
CASNLGVSDSPLHF
>TRBJ1-1|TRBD1|TRBV7-3|.
TGTGCCAGCAGCTTACGCCCCCCCAGGGGGGAAGCTTTCTTT
CASSLRPPRGEAFF
>TRBJ1-2|.|TRBV5-4|.
TGTGCCAGCAGCCCCAGCGCCAGCGACTACACCTTC
CASSPSASDYTF
>TRBJ2-3|.|TRBV6-4|few
TGTGCCAGCAGTGATGGCGGGGCTACAGATACGCAGTATTTT
CASSDGGATDTQYF
>TRBJ2-7|TRBD1|TRBV18|.
TGTGCCAGCTCACCCAGACAGGGGAGCACCTACGAGCAGTACTTC
CASSPRQGSTYEQYF
>TRBJ1-6|TRBD1|TRBV6-5|.
TGTGCCAGCAGTACCGGACAGGGGTCTTCACCCCTCCACTTT
CASSTGQGSSPLHF
>TRBJ2-1|.|TRBV5-1|.
TGCGCCAGCAGCTCCAGCTCCTACAATGAGCAGTTCTTC
CASSSSSYNEQFF
>TRBJ2-7|.|TRBV4-1|.
TGCGCCAGCAGCCAAGATCAGGGATACAGCTCCTACGAGCAGTACTTC
CASSQDQGYSSYEQYF